The 23 T cell receptor beta chains reported below all come from one sample, sequenced in a study of PD-1 blockade in classical Hodgkin lymphoma (dated by TCRdb to about 2020). The time point label, read with the paper, signifies: cycle 1 day 1 (C1D1), immediately before nivolumab initiation. Relapse after autologous stem cell transplantation had occurred in all trial patients, and cohorts A, B and C were distinguished by prior brentuximab vedotin exposure. Library preparation was by the immunoSEQ multiplex PCR assay. The immuneACCESS repertoire file appears here via TCRdb, limited to in-frame rearrangements. These files lack a portion of the clones; in checked studies, under half of the deficit traces to unresolved V genes, and the cause of the others is not known. The sample table records tens of thousands of clones; around nine tenths of these occur just once. 22% of the sample belongs to the ten largest clones.

Material: peripheral blood mononuclear cells (PBMCs), obtained at baseline. These receptors were taken from a human donor with classical Hodgkin lymphoma.

This chain connects TRBV28 to TRBJ2-2, with D perhaps matching TRBD1 or TRBD2 (6 bases each). This CDR3 spans 16 amino acids. Germline lookup yields CDR1 MDHEN and CDR2 SYDVKM. V lost 5 bases, J lost 6 bases, and 19 bases lay in between. CDR3 coding DNA: TGTGCCAGCAGTCCCCCTGGATCGAGGGGGGCCGGGGAGCTGTTTTTT. It yields the protein CASSPPGSRGAGELFF.

This sequence joins TRBV5-1 and TRBJ2-4; TRBD2 aligns across 14 bases. The CDR3 runs 19 residues. V gave up 4 bases and J gave up 5 bases; unmatched junction bases: 14. Germline V CDR1 and CDR2: SGHRS, YFSETQ. The CDR3 nucleotides are TGCGCCAGCAGCGAACTGACTAGCGGGAGGGCCGGGTCCGAAAACATTCAGTACTTC. Amino acid sequence: CASSELTSGRAGSENIQYF. Using reference TRBV5-1 and TRBJ2-4 for the parts outside the CDR3, the full variable domain is KAGVTQTPRYLIKTRGQQVTLSCSPISGHRSVSWYQQTPGQGLQFLFEYFSETQRNKGNFPGRFSGRQFSNSRSEMNVSTLELGDSALYLCASSELTSGRAGSENIQYFGAGTRLSVL.

The V and J genes are TRBV18 and TRBJ1-1; 10 nucleotides match TRBD1. Germline V CDR1 and CDR2: KGHSH, LQKENI. The CDR3 consists of 14 residues. J was trimmed by 4 bases and V by 4 bases; bases with no gene match: 3. CDR3 nucleotides: TGTGCCAGCTCACTAGGACAGGGGGTCACTGAAGCTTTCTTT. Translating gives CASSLGQGVTEAFF.

This clone was recorded once. The rearrangement links TRBV11-1 to TRBJ2-1; 11 bases match TRBD2. Germline trimming cut 4 bases from V and 4 bases from J; bases unmatched to any gene: 9. Germline CDR1 reads SGHAT; CDR2 reads FQDESV (reference sequence). The CDR3 sequence is 17 residues long. For the CDR3, the DNA is TGTGCCAGCAGCTGGGGACCGGGACTAGCGGTTTACAATGAGCAGTTCTTC. Translated: CASSWGPGLAVYNEQFF. The full variable domain, its missing parts supplied by reference TRBV11-1 and TRBJ2-1, is EAEVAQSPRYKITEKSQAVAFWCDPISGHATLYWYRQILGQGPELLVQFQDESVVDDSQLPKDRFSAERLKGVDSTLKIQPAELGDSAMYLCASSWGPGLAVYNEQFFGPGTRLTVL.

J is TRBJ2-1 and V is TRBV11-2; the D is unclear. This CDR3 comprises 15 residues. V was trimmed by 5 bases and J by 0 bases, leaving 11 bases between them. Germline V gives CDR1 SGHAT, CDR2 FQNNGV. CDR3 residues: CASSPRPSSYNEQFF. The CDR3, as DNA: TGTGCCAGCAGCCCACGGCCGAGCTCCTACAATGAGCAGTTCTTC.

The genes are TRBV4-1 and TRBJ2-3; D is tentatively TRBD1 or TRBD2 (5 bases each). The V gene lost 1 base and the J gene lost 6 bases, with 29 bases spanning the gap. The CDR3 loop spans 20 amino acids. Germline V gene data show CDR1 as MGHRA and CDR2 as YSYEKL. CDR3 region: CASSQVTSTLGTKHKDTQYF. CDR3 bases: TGCGCCAGCAGCCAAGTGACTTCCACCCTAGGGACCAAGCACAAGGATACGCAGTATTTT.

The chain carries TRBV19 and TRBJ1-4, with TRBD1 identical over 7 bases. The CDR3 sequence is 14 residues long. The ends lost 4 bases at V and 6 bases at J; junction bases unmatched: 5. Germline V gene data show CDR1 as LNHDA and CDR2 as SQIVND (reference sequence). CDR3: CASSRDRVDEKLFF. DNA of the CDR3: TGTGCCAGTAGTAGAGACAGGGTAGATGAAAAACTGTTTTTT.

V usage is TRBV5-1 and J usage is TRBJ1-4; weak D call: TRBD1 (5 bases). The CDR3 runs 16 residues. Germline CDR1 reads SGHRS; CDR2 reads YFSETQ. V lost 4 bases to trimming and J lost 3 bases, with 16 bases between them. The CDR3 sequence is CASSVGGGEANEKLFF. The CDR3 DNA reads TGCGCCAGCAGCGTCGGTGGGGGGGAGGCTAATGAAAAACTGTTTTTT. The full variable domain, its missing parts supplied by reference TRBV5-1 and TRBJ1-4, is KAGVTQTPRYLIKTRGQQVTLSCSPISGHRSVSWYQQTPGQGLQFLFEYFSETQRNKGNFPGRFSGRQFSNSRSEMNVSTLELGDSALYLCASSVGGGEANEKLFFGSGTQLSVL.

The V gene is TRBV5-6, the J gene TRBJ2-3; 12 positions match TRBD2. The CDR3 totals 15 residues. Germline CDR1 and CDR2: SGHDT and YYEEEE. The V gene end was trimmed by 0 bases and the J gene end by 7 bases; junction bases not matched to a gene: 3. For the CDR3, the DNA is TGTGCCAGCAGCTTGGAACTAGCGGGAGGATATACGCAGTATTTT. This translates into CASSLELAGGYTQYF.

The chain carries TRBV6-6 and TRBJ2-2, with a possible D match to TRBD1 (5 bases). Trimming stripped 2 bases from V and 7 bases from J, with 17 bases between. Germline V gene data show CDR1 as MNHNY and CDR2 as SVGAGI (reference sequence). The CDR3 has 16 amino acids. In DNA form, the CDR3 reads TGTGCCAGCAGTTACCTAGGGGTCAGAGATATCGGGGAGCTGTTTTTT. Translated, it gives CASSYLGVRDIGELFF.

V usage is TRBV2 and J usage is TRBJ1-5; D is unresolved. Germline lookup yields CDR1 SNHLY and CDR2 FYNNEI. This CDR3 has 14 amino acids. The V gene lost 5 bases and the J gene lost 1 base, with 9 bases spanning the gap. As DNA, the CDR3 is TGTGCCAGCAGTTATCTTGACAGCAATCAGCCCCAGCATTTT. It yields the protein CASSYLDSNQPQHF.

The rearrangement links TRBV5-1 to TRBJ1-4; D is perhaps TRBD1 (5 bases). CDR1 and CDR2 from the germline V gene are SGHRS and YFSETQ. With 0 bases removed from V and 6 bases from J, the gap between germline ends came to 15 bases. The CDR3 is 16 residues long. The CDR3 region has the DNA TGCGCCAGCAGCTTGGTTACAGGCGCTTCGGATGAAAAACTGTTTTTT. Encoded protein: CASSLVTGASDEKLFF. The full variable domain, completed using reference TRBV5-1 and TRBJ1-4, is KAGVTQTPRYLIKTRGQQVTLSCSPISGHRSVSWYQQTPGQGLQFLFEYFSETQRNKGNFPGRFSGRQFSNSRSEMNVSTLELGDSALYLCASSLVTGASDEKLFFGSGTQLSVL.

This chain joins TRBV18 and TRBJ1-1, with D maybe TRBD1 (6 bases). CDR1 is KGHSH and CDR2 is LQKENI in the germline V gene. This CDR3 has 12 residues. V was cut by 6 bases and J by 10 bases, with 15 bases left in between. The CDR3 sequence: CASSPGAGGAFF. The DNA for the CDR3 is TGTGCCAGCTCCCCGGGGGCTGGGGGAGCTTTCTTT.

As to this clone: Additional DNA sequences in this sample encode the identical CDR3. The rearrangement uses TRBV5-1 and TRBJ1-1, with no clear D. Trimming pared 0 bases from V and 1 base from J, leaving 7 bases between. Germline lookup yields CDR1 SGHRS and CDR2 YFSETQ. The CDR3 contains 14 residues. CDR3 sequence (DNA): TGCGCCAGCAGCTTGGGTCAGCAGAACACTGAAGCTTTCTTT. Translated, it gives CASSLGQQNTEAFF.

V is TRBV4-3 and J is TRBJ2-7, with D perhaps TRBD2 (6 bases). V lost 1 base, J lost 5 bases, and 12 bases lay in between. This CDR3 comprises 14 residues. Germline V gives CDR1 LGHNA, CDR2 YSLEER. DNA for the CDR3: TGCGCCAGCAGCCAAGCGGTGACTAGAGACGAGCAGTACTTC. This encodes CASSQAVTRDEQYF.

The chain couples TRBV11-2 to TRBJ2-7; D is possibly TRBD1 (6 bases). The germline CDR1 and CDR2 sequences are SGHAT and FQNNGV. With 11 bases removed from V and 3 bases from J, the gap between germline ends came to 20 bases. The CDR3 runs to 14 residues. CDR3 amino acids: CAGQFLGHGYEQYF. DNA of the CDR3: TGTGCCGGCCAATTCTTGGGACACGGCTACGAGCAGTACTTC.

This clone showed up just a few times. The CDR3 DNA reads as TGTGCCTGGAGTGTATATATTTTGGGCAGGGAGATTGAAAAACTGTTTTTT. Encoded protein: CAWSVYILGREIEKLFF. The gene calls are TRBV30 and TRBJ1-4; D possibly corresponds to TRBD1 (5 bases). Germline V gives CDR1 GTSNPN, CDR2 SVGIG (reference sequence). The CDR3 spans 17 residues. V lost 0 bases and J 7 bases, leaving 21 bases between the germline ends.

The gene calls are TRBV28 and TRBJ1-3; no firm D call. Trimming stripped 2 bases from V and 0 bases from J, with 8 bases between. Germline V CDR1 and CDR2: MDHEN, SYDVKM. This CDR3 region has 15 residues. The DNA of the CDR3 is TGTGCCAGCAGTTTACAGGCATACTCTGGAAACACCATATATTTT. Protein sequence: CASSLQAYSGNTIYF.

The V and J genes are TRBV4-1 and TRBJ2-7; 7 bases align to TRBD1. This CDR3 has 17 residues. Germline trimming cut 0 bases from V and 7 bases from J; bases unmatched to any gene: 15. From germline, CDR1 is MGHRA and CDR2 YSYEKL. CDR3 loop: CASSQDPSEGGVGEQYF. CDR3 DNA: TGCGCCAGCAGCCAAGATCCCAGCGAAGGGGGCGTGGGTGAGCAGTACTTC.

The CDR3 reads CASSLDLALAGTGELFF. CDR3 nucleotide sequence: TGTGCCAGCAGCTTAGATCTCGCCCTAGCGGGCACCGGGGAGCTGTTTTTT. The gene calls are TRBV5-4 and TRBJ2-2; TRBD2 matches at 8 bases. This CDR3 is 17 amino acids long. V lost 2 bases, J lost 4 bases, and 10 bases stayed unmatched. Germline V gene data show CDR1 as SGHNT and CDR2 as YYREEE (reference sequence).

CDR3 protein: CASSLVDRYTEAFF. CDR3 nucleotides: TGTGCCAGCAGTTTGGTGGACAGGTACACTGAAGCTTTCTTT. This sequence joins TRBV27 and TRBJ1-1; TRBD1 matches 7 bases. From germline, CDR1 is MNHEY and CDR2 SMNVEV (reference sequence). The CDR3 has 14 residues. Trimming took 3 bases from V and 3 from J; bases not matched to a gene: 4.

V gene TRBV7-9 combines with J gene TRBJ1-2; TRBD1 aligns across 8 bases. The CDR3 runs 13 residues. J gave up 5 bases and V 6 bases, and 5 bases lay outside the gene matches. Germline CDR1 SEHNR, CDR2 FQNEAQ (reference sequence). CDR3 nucleotide sequence: TGTGCCAGCAGGCCGACAGGGGATTATGGCTACACCTTC. Translation gives CASRPTGDYGYTF. The whole variable domain, remainder taken from reference TRBV7-9 and TRBJ1-2, is DTGVSQNPRHKITKRGQNVTFRCDPISEHNRLYWYRQTLGQGPEFLTYFQNEAQLEKSRLLSDRFSAERPKGSFSTLEIQRTEQGDSAMYLCASRPTGDYGYTFGSGTRLTVV.

The gene calls are TRBV2 and TRBJ1-1, with no clear D. Per the germline V gene, CDR1 is SNHLY and CDR2 is FYNNEI. V lost 7 bases to trimming and J lost 6 bases, with 12 bases between them. The CDR3 loop spans 12 amino acids. The DNA of the CDR3 is TGTGCCAGCACTCAGGCAAGGGCTGAAGCTTTCTTT. Translation gives CASTQARAEAFF.